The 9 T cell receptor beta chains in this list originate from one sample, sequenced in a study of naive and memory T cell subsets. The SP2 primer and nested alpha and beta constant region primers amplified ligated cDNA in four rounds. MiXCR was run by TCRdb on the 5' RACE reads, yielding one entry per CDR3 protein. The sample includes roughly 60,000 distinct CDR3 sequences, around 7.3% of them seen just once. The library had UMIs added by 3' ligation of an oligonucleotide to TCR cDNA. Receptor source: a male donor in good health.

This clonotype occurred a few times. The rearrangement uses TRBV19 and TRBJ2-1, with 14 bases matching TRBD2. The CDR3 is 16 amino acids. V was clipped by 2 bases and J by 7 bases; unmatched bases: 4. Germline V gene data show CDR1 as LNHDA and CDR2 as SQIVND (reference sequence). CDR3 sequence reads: CASSIWGLAGANEQFF. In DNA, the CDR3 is TGTGCCAGTAGTATATGGGGACTAGCGGGAGCTAATGAGCAGTTCTTC.

The CDR3 nucleotides are TGTGCCAGCAGCAGGGCGGGGGGCACCTACAATGAGCAGTTCTTC. This sequence encodes CASSRAGGTYNEQFF. The chain carries TRBV12-3 or TRBV12-4 and TRBJ2-1; 8 nucleotides align to TRBD2. V lost 6 bases, J lost 2 bases, and 6 bases stayed unmatched. This CDR3 spans 15 amino acids.

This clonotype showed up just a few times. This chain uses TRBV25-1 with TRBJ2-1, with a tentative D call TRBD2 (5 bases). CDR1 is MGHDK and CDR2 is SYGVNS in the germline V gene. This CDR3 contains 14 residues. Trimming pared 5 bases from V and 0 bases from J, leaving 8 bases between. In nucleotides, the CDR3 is TGTGCCAGCAGTAGCGGAAGCTCCTACAATGAGCAGTTCTTC. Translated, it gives CASSSGSSYNEQFF.

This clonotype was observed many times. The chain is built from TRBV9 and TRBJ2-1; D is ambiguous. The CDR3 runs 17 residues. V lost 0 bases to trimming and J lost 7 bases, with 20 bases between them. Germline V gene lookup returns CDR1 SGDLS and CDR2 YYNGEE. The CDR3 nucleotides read TGTGCCAGCAGCGTAGATAAGCGTCTAGGGAAAAGAAATGAGCAGTTCTTC. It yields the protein CASSVDKRLGKRNEQFF.

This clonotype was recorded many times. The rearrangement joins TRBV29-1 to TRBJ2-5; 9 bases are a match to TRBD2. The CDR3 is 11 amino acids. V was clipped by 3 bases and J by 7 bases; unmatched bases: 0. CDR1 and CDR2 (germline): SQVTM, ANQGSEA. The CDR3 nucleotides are TGCAGCGTTGAGACTAGCGGGACCCAGTACTTC. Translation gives CSVETSGTQYF.

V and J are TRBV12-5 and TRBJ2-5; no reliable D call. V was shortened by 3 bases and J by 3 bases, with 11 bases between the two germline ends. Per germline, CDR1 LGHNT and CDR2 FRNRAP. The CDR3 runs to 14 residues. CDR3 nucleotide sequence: TGTGCTAGTGGTTTTCCAGGAAGCAAAGAGACCCAGTACTTC. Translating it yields CASGFPGSKETQYF. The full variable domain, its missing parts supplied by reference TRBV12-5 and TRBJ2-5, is DARVTQTPRHKVTEMGQEVTMRCQPILGHNTVFWYRQTMMQGLELLAYFRNRAPLDDSGMPKDRFSAEMPDATLATLKIQPSEPRDSAVYFCASGFPGSKETQYFGPGTRLLVL.

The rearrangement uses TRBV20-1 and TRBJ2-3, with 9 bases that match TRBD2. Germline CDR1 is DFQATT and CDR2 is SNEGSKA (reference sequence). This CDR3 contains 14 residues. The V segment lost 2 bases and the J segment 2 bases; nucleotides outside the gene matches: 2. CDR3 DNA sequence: TGCAGTGCTAGACTAGCGGGATACACAGATACGCAGTATTTT. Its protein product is CSARLAGYTDTQYF.

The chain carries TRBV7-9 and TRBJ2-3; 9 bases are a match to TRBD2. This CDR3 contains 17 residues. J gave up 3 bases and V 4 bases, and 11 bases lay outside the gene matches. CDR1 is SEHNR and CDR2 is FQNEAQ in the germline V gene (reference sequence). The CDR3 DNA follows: TGTGCCAGCAGCTCCCTAGGGAGCGGGAGGTCAACAGATACGCAGTATTTT. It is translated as CASSSLGSGRSTDTQYF.

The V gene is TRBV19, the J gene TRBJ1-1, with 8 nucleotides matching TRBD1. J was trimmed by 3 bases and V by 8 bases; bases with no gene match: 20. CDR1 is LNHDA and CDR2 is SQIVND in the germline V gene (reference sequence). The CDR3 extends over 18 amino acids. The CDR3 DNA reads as TGTGCCAGTGGGCCTTTTAACGGACAGGGCGAGATTGACACTGAAGCTTTCTTT. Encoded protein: CASGPFNGQGEIDTEAFF. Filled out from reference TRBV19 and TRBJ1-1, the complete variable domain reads DGGITQSPKYLFRKEGQNVTLSCEQNLNHDAMYWYRQDPGQGLRLIYYSQIVNDFQKGDIAEGYSVSREKKESFPLTVTSAQKNPTAFYLCASGPFNGQGEIDTEAFFGQGTRLTVV.